The next 9 T cell receptor beta chains were all read from a single sample in a study of cytomegalovirus exposure and HLA in healthy donors. With 60 Vbeta and 13 Jbeta primers, the PCR was carried out. Method: immunoSEQ multiplex PCR; TCRdb's copy keeps in-frame clones and lacks some. The sample records about 170,000 clones, 76% being singletons. The sample taken for sequencing was PBMCs. These receptors were taken from a female donor in good health and CMV-seronegative.

V usage is TRBV6-4 and J usage is TRBJ2-7, with D possibly TRBD2 on 5 matching bases. Germline V gene sequence: CDR1 MRHNA, CDR2 SNTAGT. The CDR3 runs to 14 residues. Trimming took 7 bases from V and 3 from J, leaving 16 bases between them. CDR3 region: CASILLVEDYEQYF. In nucleotides, the CDR3 is TGTGCCAGCATTCTCTTGGTGGAGGACTACGAGCAGTACTTC.

The CDR3 DNA reads as TGTGCCAGCAGTTTATGGGGAGATCAGCCCCAGCATTTT. Protein sequence: CASSLWGDQPQHF. This chain uses TRBV28 with TRBJ1-5; no reliable D call. Germline values: CDR1 MDHEN, CDR2 SYDVKM. The length of the CDR3 is 13 residues. Trimming left V 0 bases short and J 5 bases short, with 5 bases between.

With respect to this clone: At the DNA level, this CDR3 is encoded by other sequences in the same sample as well. The rearrangement joins TRBV14 to TRBJ2-7; no definite D call. V lost 7 bases and J 2 bases, leaving 6 bases between the germline ends. CDR3 length: 11 residues. Germline V lookup: CDR1 SGHDN, CDR2 FVKESK. The CDR3, as DNA: TGTGCCAGCACCCCCACCTACGAGCAGTACTTC. Its protein product is CASTPTYEQYF.

The chain carries TRBV6-7 and TRBJ2-5, with unresolved D. TRBV6-7 is noted as an ORF with a role that remains uncertain. This CDR3 has 13 residues. Deletions cut 0 bases from V and 4 bases from J, with 6 bases between. The CDR3, as DNA: TGTGCCAGCAGTTACTCGAGTGGAGAGACCCAGTACTTC. Protein product: CASSYSSGETQYF.

The genes are TRBV7-2 and TRBJ2-1, with D maybe TRBD1 (5 bases). The CDR3 length is 15 residues. CDR1 and CDR2 (germline): SGHTA, FQGNSA. V dropped 0 bases and J dropped 3 bases, with 9 bases sitting between them. CDR3 loop: CASSLAIDSYNEQFF. CDR3 sequence (DNA): TGTGCCAGCAGCTTAGCCATCGACAGCTACAATGAGCAGTTCTTC. The full variable domain, its missing parts supplied by reference TRBV7-2 and TRBJ2-1, is GAGVSQSPSNKVTEKGKDVELRCDPISGHTALYWYRQSLGQGLEFLIYFQGNSAPDKSGLPSDRFSAERTGGSVSTLTIQRTQQEDSAVYLCASSLAIDSYNEQFFGPGTRLTVL.

The gene calls are TRBV19 and TRBJ2-3, with a possible D match to TRBD2 (5 bases). The CDR3 sequence is 15 residues long. V lost 3 bases and J lost 3, with 13 bases in between. Germline lookup yields CDR1 LNHDA and CDR2 SQIVND (reference sequence). For the CDR3, the DNA is TGTGCCAGTAGTATGAGCCTCGAGGGTACAGATACGCAGTATTTT. Amino acid sequence: CASSMSLEGTDTQYF.

The CDR3: CASSRTGSVYEQYF. CDR3 bases: TGTGCCAGCAGCCGGACAGGGAGCGTGTACGAGCAGTACTTC. The chain employs TRBV7-9 and TRBJ2-5, with TRBD1 matching 8 bases. The assigned J gene may be wrong: the sequence end matches TRBJ2-7 better. The CDR3 consists of 14 residues. Germline V gene data show CDR1 as SEHNR and CDR2 as FQNEAQ (reference sequence).

The chain uses TRBV27 and TRBJ2-2; 7 bases map to TRBD2. Germline lookup yields CDR1 MNHEY and CDR2 SMNVEV (reference sequence). V was clipped by 4 bases and J by 4 bases; unmatched bases: 6. The CDR3 length is 15 residues. For the CDR3, the DNA is TGTGCCAGCAGTTGGGACTACCCGAGCACCGGGGAGCTGTTTTTT. Translating it yields CASSWDYPSTGELFF.

In this sample, this clone turned up once. V usage is TRBV6-1 and J usage is TRBJ2-7, with 7 nucleotides matching TRBD1. The germline V gene encodes CDR1 MNHNS and CDR2 SASEGT. V dropped 6 bases and J dropped 6; count of bases not matched to a gene: 2. The CDR3 contains 11 residues. CDR3 loop: CASSQGVEQYF. Written as DNA, the CDR3 is TGTGCCAGCAGCCAGGGGGTCGAGCAGTACTTC.